This T cell receptor beta chain came from a study of CD8 T cells in ankylosing spondylitis. Study findings and constraints: A number of the motif variants had already been described in reactive arthritis synovial fluid and blood. Disease-associated clones were CD8+ and fairly uncommon in peripheral blood. Seemingly characteristic of ankylosing spondylitis blood was a TCR beta motif consisting of roughly 8 highly homologous variants. Disease-linked clones reportedly showed significant enrichment in matched ankylosing spondylitis synovial fluid.

This clonotype was observed at least ten times. As yet, its antigen is unknown. TCRdb reanalysed the 5' RACE reads using MiXCR and keeps one entry per CDR3 protein. The sample shows about 130,000 distinct CDR3 sequences, about 13% of them seen only once. The sample was blood, either unsorted or a sorted T cell fraction (not recorded which). The TCR was taken from a female donor with ankylosing spondylitis or in good health (not recorded which).

CDR3 protein: CASSLGDKGNIQYF. Here the CDR3 DNA reads TGCGCCAGCAGCTTGGGGGACAAAGGGAACATTCAGTACTTC. The J gene is TRBJ2-4, the V gene TRBV5-1; a possible D gene is TRBD1 (6 bases). Between the trimmed V and J ends, which lost 0 bases and 7 bases, there was a span of 11 bases. This CDR3 is built from 14 residues. Per the germline V gene, CDR1 is SGHRS and CDR2 is YFSETQ.